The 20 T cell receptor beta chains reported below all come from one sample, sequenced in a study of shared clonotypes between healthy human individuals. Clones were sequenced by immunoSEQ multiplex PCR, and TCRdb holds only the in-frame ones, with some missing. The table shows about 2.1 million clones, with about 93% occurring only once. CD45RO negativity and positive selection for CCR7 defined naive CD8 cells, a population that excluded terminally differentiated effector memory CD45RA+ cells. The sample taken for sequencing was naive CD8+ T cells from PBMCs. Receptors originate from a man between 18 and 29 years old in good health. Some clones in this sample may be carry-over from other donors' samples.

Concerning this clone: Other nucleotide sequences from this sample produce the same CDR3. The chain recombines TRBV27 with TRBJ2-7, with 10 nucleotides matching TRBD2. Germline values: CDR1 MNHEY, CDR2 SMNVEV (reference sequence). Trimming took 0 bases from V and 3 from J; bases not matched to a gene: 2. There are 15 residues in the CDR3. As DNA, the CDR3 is TGTGCCAGCAGTTTATCACTAGCGGGGATCTACGAGCAGTACTTC. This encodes CASSLSLAGIYEQYF.

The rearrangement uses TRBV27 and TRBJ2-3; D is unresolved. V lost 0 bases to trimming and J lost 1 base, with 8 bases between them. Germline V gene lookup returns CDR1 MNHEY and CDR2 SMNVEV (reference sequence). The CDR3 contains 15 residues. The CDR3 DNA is TGTGCCAGCAGTTTATCGTACTGGGGCACAGATACGCAGTATTTT. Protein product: CASSLSYWGTDTQYF.

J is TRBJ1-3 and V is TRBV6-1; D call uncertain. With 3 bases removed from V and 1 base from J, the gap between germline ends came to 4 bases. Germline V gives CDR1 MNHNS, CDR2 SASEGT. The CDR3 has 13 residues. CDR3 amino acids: CASSDHSGNTIYF. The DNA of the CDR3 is TGTGCCAGCAGTGACCATTCTGGAAACACCATATATTTT.

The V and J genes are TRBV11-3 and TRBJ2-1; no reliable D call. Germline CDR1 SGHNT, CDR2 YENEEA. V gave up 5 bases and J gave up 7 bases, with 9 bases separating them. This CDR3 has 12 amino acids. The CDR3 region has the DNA TGTGCCAGCAGCATGACAAGAAATGAGCAGTTCTTC. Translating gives CASSMTRNEQFF.

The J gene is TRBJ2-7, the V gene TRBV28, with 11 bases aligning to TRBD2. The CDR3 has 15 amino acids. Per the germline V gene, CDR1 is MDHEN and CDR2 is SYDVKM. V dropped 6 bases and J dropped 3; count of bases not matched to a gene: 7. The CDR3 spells CASRGLAEEFYEQYF. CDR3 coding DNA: TGTGCCAGCAGGGGACTAGCGGAGGAATTCTACGAGCAGTACTTC.

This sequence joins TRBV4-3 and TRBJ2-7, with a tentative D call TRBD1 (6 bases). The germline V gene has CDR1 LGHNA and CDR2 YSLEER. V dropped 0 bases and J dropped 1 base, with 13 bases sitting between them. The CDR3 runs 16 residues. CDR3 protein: CASSQDYGQGSYEQYF. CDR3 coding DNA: TGCGCCAGCAGCCAAGATTATGGGCAGGGGTCCTACGAGCAGTACTTC.

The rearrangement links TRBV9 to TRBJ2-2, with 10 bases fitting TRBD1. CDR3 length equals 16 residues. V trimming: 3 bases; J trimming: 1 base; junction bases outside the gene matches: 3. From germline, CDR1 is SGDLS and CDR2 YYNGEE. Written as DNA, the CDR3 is TGTGCCAGCAGCGCCGGACAGGGGGTGAACACCGGGGAGCTGTTTTTT. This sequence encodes CASSAGQGVNTGELFF.

CDR3: CASSVIAAIAGNYNEQFF. The CDR3 DNA is TGTGCCAGTAGTGTCATCGCGGCCATAGCGGGAAACTACAATGAGCAGTTCTTC. V gene TRBV19 combines with J gene TRBJ2-1, with 8 nucleotides matching TRBD2. The J segment lost 3 bases and the V segment lost 5 bases, leaving 15 bases of the junction unmatched. Germline CDR1 is LNHDA and CDR2 is SQIVND (reference sequence). This CDR3 has 18 amino acids.

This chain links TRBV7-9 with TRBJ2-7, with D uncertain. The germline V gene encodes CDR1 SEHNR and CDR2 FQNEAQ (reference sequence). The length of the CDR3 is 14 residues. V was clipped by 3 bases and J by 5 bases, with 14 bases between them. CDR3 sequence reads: CASSFPSGRNEQYF. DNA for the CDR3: TGTGCCAGCAGCTTCCCATCCGGTAGGAACGAGCAGTACTTC.

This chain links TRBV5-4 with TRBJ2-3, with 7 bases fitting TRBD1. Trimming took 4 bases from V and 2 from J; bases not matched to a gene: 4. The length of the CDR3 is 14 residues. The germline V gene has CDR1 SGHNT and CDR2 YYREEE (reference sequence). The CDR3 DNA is TGTGCCAGCAGCCGAGGACAGGTCACAGATACGCAGTATTTT. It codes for CASSRGQVTDTQYF.

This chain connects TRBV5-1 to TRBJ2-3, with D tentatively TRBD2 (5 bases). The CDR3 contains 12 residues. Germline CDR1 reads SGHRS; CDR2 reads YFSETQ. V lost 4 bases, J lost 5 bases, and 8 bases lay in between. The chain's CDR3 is CASSEGGDTQYF. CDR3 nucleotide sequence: TGCGCCAGCAGCGAGGGCGGAGATACGCAGTATTTT.

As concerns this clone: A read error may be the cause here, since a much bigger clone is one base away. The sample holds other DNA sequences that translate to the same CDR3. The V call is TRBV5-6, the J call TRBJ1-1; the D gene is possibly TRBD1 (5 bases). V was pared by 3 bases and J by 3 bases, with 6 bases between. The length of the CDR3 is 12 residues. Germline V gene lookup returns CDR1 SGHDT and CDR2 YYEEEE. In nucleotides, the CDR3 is TGTGCCAGCAGCTGGGGGGACACTGAAGCTTTCTTT. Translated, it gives CASSWGDTEAFF.

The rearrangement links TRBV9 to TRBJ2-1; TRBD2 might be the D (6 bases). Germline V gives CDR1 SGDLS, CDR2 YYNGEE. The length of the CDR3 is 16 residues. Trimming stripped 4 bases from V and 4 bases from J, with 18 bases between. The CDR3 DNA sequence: TGTGCCAGCAGCTCCCGGTCGGGGGTACGTTACAATGAGCAGTTCTTC. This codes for CASSSRSGVRYNEQFF.

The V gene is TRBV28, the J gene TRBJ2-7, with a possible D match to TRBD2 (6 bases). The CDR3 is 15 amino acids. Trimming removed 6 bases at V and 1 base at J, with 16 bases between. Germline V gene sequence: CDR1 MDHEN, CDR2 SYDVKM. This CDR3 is CASRQGTGSSYEQYF. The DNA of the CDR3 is TGTGCCAGCAGACAAGGGACTGGATCATCCTACGAGCAGTACTTC.

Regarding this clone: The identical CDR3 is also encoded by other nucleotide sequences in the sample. The CDR3 loop reads CASSPGTRGYEQYF. Written as DNA, the CDR3 is TGTGCCAGTAGTCCAGGGACTCGTGGCTACGAGCAGTACTTC. The V and J genes are TRBV19 and TRBJ2-7; D possibly corresponds to TRBD2 (6 bases). Germline CDR1 LNHDA, CDR2 SQIVND (reference sequence). Trimming shortened V by 5 bases and J by 3 bases, and 14 bases separated the two germline ends. The CDR3 is made up of 14 amino acids.

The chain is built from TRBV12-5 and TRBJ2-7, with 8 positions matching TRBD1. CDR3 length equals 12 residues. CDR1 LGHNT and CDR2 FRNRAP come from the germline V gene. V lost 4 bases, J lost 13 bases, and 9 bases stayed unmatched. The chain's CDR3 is CASGSDGQGQYF. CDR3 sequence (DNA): TGTGCTAGTGGTTCCGACGGACAGGGCCAATACTTC.

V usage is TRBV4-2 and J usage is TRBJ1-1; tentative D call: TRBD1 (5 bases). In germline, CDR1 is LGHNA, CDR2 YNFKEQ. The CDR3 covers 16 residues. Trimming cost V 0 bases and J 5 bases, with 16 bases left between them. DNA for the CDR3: TGTGCCAGCAGCCAAGACGTCGGTTGGGGCAGAACTGAAGCTTTCTTT. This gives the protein CASSQDVGWGRTEAFF.

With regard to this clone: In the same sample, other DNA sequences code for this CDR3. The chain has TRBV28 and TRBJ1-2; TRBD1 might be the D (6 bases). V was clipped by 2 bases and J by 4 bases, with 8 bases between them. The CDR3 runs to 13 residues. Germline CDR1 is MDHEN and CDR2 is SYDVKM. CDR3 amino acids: CASSLRTAYGYTF. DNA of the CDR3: TGTGCCAGCAGTTTACGGACAGCCTATGGCTACACCTTC.

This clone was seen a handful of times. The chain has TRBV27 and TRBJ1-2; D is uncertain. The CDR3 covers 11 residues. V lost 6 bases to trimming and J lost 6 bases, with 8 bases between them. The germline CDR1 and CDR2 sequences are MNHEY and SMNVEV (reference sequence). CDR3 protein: CASRAGNGYTF. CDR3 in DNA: TGTGCCAGCAGGGCCGGGAATGGCTACACCTTC.

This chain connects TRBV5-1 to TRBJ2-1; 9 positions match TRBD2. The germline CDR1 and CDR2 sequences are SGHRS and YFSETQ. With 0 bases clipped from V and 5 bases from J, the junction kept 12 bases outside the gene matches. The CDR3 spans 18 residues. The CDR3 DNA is TGCGCCAGCAGCTTGGGAGGTAGCGGGAGTTTGGGTGACAATGAGCAGTTCTTC. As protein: CASSLGGSGSLGDNEQFF.